Below are 2 T cell receptor beta chains sequenced from a single sample in a study of siplizumab effects on memory and regulatory T cells. Which antigens these TCRs recognize remains unknown. A roughly six-day coculture at 37°C was performed with the mixed lymphocyte reaction cells. Sequenced by immunoSEQ multiplex PCR; TCRdb stores in-frame clones only, minus some. The sample has approximately 20,000 clones, around half seen once. Sequenced material: CFSE-low (dividing) CD4+ T cells sorted from an allogeneic mixed lymphocyte reaction. These receptors came from a human donor in good health; the cells came from an allogeneic mixed lymphocyte reaction.

The rearrangement links TRBV5-4 to TRBJ2-5; 7 positions agree with TRBD2. J lost 2 bases, V lost 4 bases, and 8 bases had no gene match. This CDR3 comprises 15 residues. The V gene's germline CDR1 is SGHNT and CDR2 YYREEE (reference sequence). CDR3 region: CASSQKLAEQETQYF. The CDR3 DNA sequence: TGTGCCAGCAGCCAGAAGCTAGCGGAACAAGAGACCCAGTACTTC.

V gene TRBV28 combines with J gene TRBJ1-5, with a possible D match to TRBD1 (5 bases). CDR3 length equals 13 residues. Trimming shortened V by 8 bases and J by 1 base, and 9 bases separated the two germline ends. Germline lookup yields CDR1 MDHEN and CDR2 SYDVKM. The CDR3 loop is CASVTVSNQPQHF. CDR3 bases: TGTGCCAGCGTGACAGTGAGCAATCAGCCCCAGCATTTT.